Following are 6 T cell receptor beta chains from one sample sequenced in a study of cytomegalovirus exposure and HLA in healthy donors. Only in-frame clones appear in the TCRdb table, and some are missing; sequencing was by immunoSEQ multiplex PCR. Of about 330,000 clones listed, roughly nine tenths are singletons. The sequenced sample consisted of PBMCs. These receptors came from a woman aged 30 to 39 in good health and CMV-seropositive.

The chain joins TRBV30 to TRBJ1-1; 9 positions agree with TRBD1. Germline assignment: CDR1 GTSNPN and CDR2 SVGIG (reference sequence). The CDR3 extends over 14 amino acids. V gave up 4 bases and J gave up 3 bases; unmatched junction bases: 6. This CDR3 reads CAWNPGQGYTEAFF. CDR3 nucleotides: TGTGCCTGGAACCCGGGACAGGGCTACACTGAAGCTTTCTTT.

This chain links TRBV6-5 with TRBJ2-7, with D possibly being TRBD1 (6 bases). CDR1 and CDR2 (germline): MNHEY, SVGAGI. The CDR3 spans 15 residues. V was trimmed by 4 bases and J by 4 bases, leaving 17 bases between them. The CDR3 reads CASSLMTAGEYEQYF. As DNA, the CDR3 is TGTGCCAGCAGTTTGATGACGGCAGGGGAGTACGAGCAGTACTTC.

The chain employs TRBV5-1 and TRBJ1-4; D is ambiguous. From germline, CDR1 is SGHRS and CDR2 YFSETQ. The V and J ends lost 4 bases and 8 bases respectively, with 18 bases between them. The CDR3 length is 15 residues. CDR3 sequence: CASSPPAQDHEKLFF. The CDR3 region has the DNA TGCGCCAGCAGCCCCCCCGCGCAGGATCACGAAAAACTGTTTTTT.

This chain joins TRBV4-1 and TRBJ2-5; 8 nucleotides match TRBD2. The junction had 4 bases not matched to a gene; V was cut back by 1 base and J by 3 bases. Germline loops: CDR1 MGHRA, CDR2 YSYEKL. The CDR3 runs 15 residues. The CDR3 DNA reads as TGCGCCAGCAGCCAAGCCGAACTAGCGGAAGAGACCCAGTACTTC. Its translation is CASSQAELAEETQYF.

The chain uses TRBV14 and TRBJ2-7; 8 nucleotides align to TRBD1. CDR1 and CDR2 (germline): SGHDN, FVKESK. This CDR3 region has 14 residues. The J segment lost 6 bases and the V segment lost 2 bases, leaving 6 bases of the junction unmatched. The CDR3 loop reads CASSQIQGAGEQYF. CDR3 nucleotide sequence: TGTGCCAGCAGCCAAATCCAGGGGGCTGGCGAGCAGTACTTC.

Here the CDR3 DNA reads TGTGCCAGCAGCCCAGCCAGGACAGGGAATAGCAGGGTTACTGGAAACACCATATATTTT. Protein sequence: CASSPARTGNSRVTGNTIYF. V usage is TRBV13 and J usage is TRBJ1-3, with 8 bases fitting TRBD1. With V trimmed by 5 bases and J by 2 bases, 20 bases remained unmatched. Germline V CDR1 and CDR2: PRHDT, FYEKMQ (reference sequence). This CDR3 is built from 20 residues.